This T cell receptor beta chain was captured in a study of T cell repertoires in cytomegalovirus infection. Germline CDR1 SGHVS, CDR2 FNYEAQ. The CDR3 is 14 amino acids. V trimming: 3 bases; J trimming: 6 bases; junction bases outside the gene matches: 3. This clonotype occurred many times. TCRdb re-called the reads with MiXCR, one entry per CDR3 protein. The sample contains around 350,000 distinct CDR3 sequences, 15% to 20% of which appear only once. The sequenced sample consisted of PBMCs. The TCR comes from a human donor in good health (CMV status not recorded). Some clones in this sample may be carry-over from other donors' samples. The rearrangement uses TRBV7-6 and TRBJ2-1; TRBD2 aligns across 9 bases. The CDR3 sequence is CASSLGGRGNEQFF. In DNA, the CDR3 is TGTGCCAGCAGCTTGGGCGGGAGGGGCAATGAGCAGTTCTTC. Full variable domain (outside the CDR3, taken from reference TRBV7-6 and TRBJ2-1): GAGVSQSPRYKVTKRGQDVALRCDPISGHVSLYWYRQALGQGPEFLTYFNYEAQQDKSGLPNDRFSAERPEGSISTLTIQRTEQRDSAMYRCASSLGGRGNEQFFGPGTRLTVL.